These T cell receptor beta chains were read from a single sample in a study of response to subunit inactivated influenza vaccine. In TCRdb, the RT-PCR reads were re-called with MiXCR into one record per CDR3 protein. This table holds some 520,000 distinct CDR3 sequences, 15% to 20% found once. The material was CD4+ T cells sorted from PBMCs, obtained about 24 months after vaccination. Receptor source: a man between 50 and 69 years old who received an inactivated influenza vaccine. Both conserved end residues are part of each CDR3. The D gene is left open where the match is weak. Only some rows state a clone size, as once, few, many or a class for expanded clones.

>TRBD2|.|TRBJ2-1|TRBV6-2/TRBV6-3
CASSPKTSGAYNEQFF
TGTGCCAGCAGCCCTAAGACTAGCGGGGCTTACAATGAGCAGTTCTTC
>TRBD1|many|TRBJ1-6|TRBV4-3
CASSGTGNSPLHF
TGCGCCAGCAGTGGGACAGGGAATTCACCCCTCCACTTT
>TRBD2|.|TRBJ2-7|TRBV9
CASSPRVISGSSEQYF
TGTGCCAGCAGCCCCCGCGTGATTAGCGGGAGTTCCGAGCAGTACTTC
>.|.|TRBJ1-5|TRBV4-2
CASSQDVRGSGQPQHF
TGTGCCAGCAGCCAAGATGTTAGGGGTTCAGGTCAGCCCCAGCATTTT
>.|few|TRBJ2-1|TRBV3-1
CASSQVLRLQRSYNEQFF
TGTGCCAGCAGCCAGGTCTTAAGGTTGCAGCGCTCCTACAATGAGCAGTTCTTC
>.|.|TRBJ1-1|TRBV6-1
CASRMGLSTEAFF
TGTGCCAGCAGGATGGGGCTTTCCACTGAAGCTTTCTTT
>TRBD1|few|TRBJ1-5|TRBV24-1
CATRQGSGGNQPQHF
TGTGCCACAAGACAGGGGAGTGGCGGCAATCAGCCCCAGCATTTT
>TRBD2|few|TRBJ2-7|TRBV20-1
CSASIGTSGYEQYF
TGCAGTGCTAGTATCGGGACTAGCGGTTACGAGCAGTACTTC
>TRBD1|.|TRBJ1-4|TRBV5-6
CASSLATGAEKLFF
TGTGCCAGCAGCTTGGCCACAGGGGCGGAAAAACTGTTTTTT
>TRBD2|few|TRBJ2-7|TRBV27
CASSLSGGRTYEQYF
TGTGCCAGCAGTTTATCCGGCGGGAGAACCTACGAGCAGTACTTC
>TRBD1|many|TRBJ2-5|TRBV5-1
CASSLVTGALQETQYF
TGCGCCAGCAGCTTAGTAACAGGGGCGCTCCAAGAGACCCAGTACTTC
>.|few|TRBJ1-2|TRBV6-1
CASRRGDNYGYTF
TGTGCCAGCAGAAGAGGGGATAACTATGGCTACACCTTC
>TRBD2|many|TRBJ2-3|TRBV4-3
CASSQVVSGDTDTQYF
TGCGCCAGCAGCCAAGTAGTTAGCGGGGACACAGATACGCAGTATTTT
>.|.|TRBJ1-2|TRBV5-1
CASSPAGHFYGYTF
TGCGCCAGCAGCCCGGCGGGACACTTCTATGGCTACACCTTC
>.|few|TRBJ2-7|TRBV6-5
CASSYVAAPGVEQYF
TGTGCCAGCAGTTACGTTGCGGCACCCGGGGTCGAGCAGTACTTC
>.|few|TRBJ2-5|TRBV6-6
CASSYVGRETQYF
TGTGCCAGCAGTTACGTGGGGCGGGAGACCCAGTACTTC
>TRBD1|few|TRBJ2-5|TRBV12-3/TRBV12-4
CASSKDREETQYF
TGTGCCAGCAGTAAAGACAGGGAAGAGACCCAGTACTTC
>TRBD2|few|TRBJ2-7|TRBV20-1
CSARVSGSWAYEQYF
TGCAGTGCTAGGGTGAGCGGGAGTTGGGCCTACGAGCAGTACTTC
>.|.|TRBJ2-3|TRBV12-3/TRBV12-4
CASSTGVPGYSTDTQYF
TGTGCCAGCTCTACGGGGGTGCCGGGGTACTCCACAGATACGCAGTATTTT
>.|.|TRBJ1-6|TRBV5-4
CASSLEGRVINSPLHF
TGTGCCAGCAGCTTGGAGGGACGAGTAATTAATTCACCCCTCCACTTT
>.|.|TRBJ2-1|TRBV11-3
CASSSGWGSEYNEQFF
TGTGCCAGCAGTTCTGGGTGGGGTAGCGAATACAATGAGCAGTTCTTC
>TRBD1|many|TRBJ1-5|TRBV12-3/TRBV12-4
CASSPGGDFNQPQHF
TGTGCCAGCAGTCCAGGGGGCGATTTCAATCAGCCCCAGCATTTT
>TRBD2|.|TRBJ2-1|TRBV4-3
CASSYGHGGGNEQFF
TGCGCCAGCAGCTACGGACACGGCGGGGGGAATGAGCAGTTCTTC
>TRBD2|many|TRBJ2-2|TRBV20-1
CSASRGGNTGELFF
TGCAGTGCTAGTCGGGGGGGGAACACCGGGGAGCTGTTTTTT
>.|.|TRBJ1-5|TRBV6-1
CASSMTGYQPQHF
TGTGCCAGCAGTATGACAGGTTATCAGCCCCAGCATTTT
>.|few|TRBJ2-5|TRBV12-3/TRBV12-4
CASRLSWGGQETQYF
TGTGCCAGCAGGTTGTCGTGGGGAGGCCAAGAGACCCAGTACTTC
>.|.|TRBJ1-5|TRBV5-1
CASSLNPPQHF
TGCGCCAGCAGCTTGAATCCGCCCCAGCATTTT
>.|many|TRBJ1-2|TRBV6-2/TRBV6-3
CASSGYGYTF
TGTGCCAGCAGTGGCTATGGCTACACCTTC
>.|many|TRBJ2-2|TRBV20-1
CSAREARIYTGELFF
TGCAGTGCTAGAGAGGCAAGGATCTACACCGGGGAGCTGTTTTTT
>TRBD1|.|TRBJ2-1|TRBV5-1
CASSVPTGAYNEQFF
TGCGCCAGCAGCGTCCCGACAGGGGCCTACAATGAGCAGTTCTTC
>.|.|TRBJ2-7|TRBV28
CASSFLLGRNEQYF
TGTGCCAGCAGTTTTCTTCTGGGCCGCAACGAGCAGTACTTC
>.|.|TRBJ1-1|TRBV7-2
CASSPRGWAEAFF
TGTGCCAGCAGCCCCCGGGGGTGGGCTGAAGCTTTCTTT
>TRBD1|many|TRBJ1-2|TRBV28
CASLDRGPYGYTF
TGTGCCAGCCTGGACAGGGGTCCCTATGGCTACACCTTC
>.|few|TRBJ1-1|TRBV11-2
CASSLEVSFNTEAFF
TGTGCCAGCAGCTTAGAAGTGTCCTTTAACACTGAAGCTTTCTTT
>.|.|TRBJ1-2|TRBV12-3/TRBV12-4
CASSFFGDGGYTF
TGTGCCAGCAGTTTCTTTGGCGATGGGGGCTACACCTTC
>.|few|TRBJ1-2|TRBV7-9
CASSPLPPGDF
TGTGCCAGCAGCCCCCTCCCCCCTGGGGACTTC
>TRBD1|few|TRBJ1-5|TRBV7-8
CASNKTGCNQPQHF
TGTGCCAGCAACAAGACAGGGTGCAATCAGCCCCAGCATTTT
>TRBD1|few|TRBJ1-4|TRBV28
CASIPGTGEGKLFF
TGTGCCAGCATCCCCGGGACAGGGGAAGGAAAACTGTTTTTT
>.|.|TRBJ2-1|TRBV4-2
CASSQDERTKVYNEQFF
TGTGCCAGCAGCCAAGATGAGCGGACCAAGGTTTACAATGAGCAGTTCTTC
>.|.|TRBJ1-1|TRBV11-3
CASSYRDNTEAFF
TGTGCCAGCAGCTACAGAGATAACACTGAAGCTTTCTTT
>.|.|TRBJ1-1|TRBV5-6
CASSLSAGWWNTEAFF
TGTGCCAGCAGCTTGTCAGCGGGGTGGTGGAACACTGAAGCTTTCTTT
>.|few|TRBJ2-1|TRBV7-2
CASRSQGNEQFF
TGTGCCAGCAGATCCCAGGGAAATGAGCAGTTTTTC
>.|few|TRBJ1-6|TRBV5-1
CASSLVAGNSPLHF
TGCGCCAGCAGCTTGGTGGCGGGAAATTCACCCCTCCACTTT
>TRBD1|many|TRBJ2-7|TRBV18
CASSPGTVSYEQYF
TGTGCCAGCAGCCCCGGGACAGTCTCCTACGAGCAGTACTTC
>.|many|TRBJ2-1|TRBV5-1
CASSLGTLHNEQFF
TGCGCCAGCAGCTTGGGGACTCTCCACAATGAGCAGTTCTTC
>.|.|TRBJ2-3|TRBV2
CASSAVGGGTDTQYF
TGTGCCAGCAGTGCGGTAGGGGGAGGGACAGATACGCAGTATTTT
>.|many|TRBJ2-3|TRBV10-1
CASSDNTDTQYF
TGTGCCAGCAGTGACAACACAGATACGCAGTATTTT
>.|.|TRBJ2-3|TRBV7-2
CASSLDWDTQYF
TGTGCCAGCAGCTTAGATTGGGATACGCAGTATTTT
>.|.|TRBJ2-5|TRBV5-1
CASRPQEPQETQYF
TGCGCCAGCAGACCCCAGGAGCCCCAAGAGACCCAGTACTTC
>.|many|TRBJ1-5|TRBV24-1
CATSDHRGPNQPQHF
TGTGCCACCAGTGATCACCGGGGGCCCAATCAGCCCCAGCATTTT
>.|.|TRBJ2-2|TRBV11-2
CASSTGGPNTGELFF
TGTGCCAGCAGCACCGGAGGGCCGAACACCGGGGAGCTGTTTTTT
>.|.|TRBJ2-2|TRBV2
CASSKQNTGELFF
TGTGCCAGCAGTAAGCAGAACACCGGGGAGCTGTTTTTT
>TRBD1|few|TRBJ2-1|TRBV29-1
CSGGYGQAGSYNEQFF
TGCAGCGGTGGGTATGGACAGGCTGGCTCCTACAATGAGCAGTTCTTC
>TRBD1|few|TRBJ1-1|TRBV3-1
CASSGPGQAMNTEAFF
TGTGCCAGCAGCGGCCCGGGACAGGCCATGAACACTGAAGCTTTCTTT